This T cell receptor (beta chain) was profiled in a study of cytomegalovirus exposure and HLA in healthy donors. Turning to the study itself: A preliminary data release comprised tens of millions of unique TCRs obtained from HLA-typed donors.

Findings of the study overall: A later analysis reportedly found fewer N-insertions in an Asian-associated ancestry cluster than the roughly 700-donor mean.

PCR amplification relied on 60 Vbeta primers (plus 13 Jbeta primers). Generated by immunoSEQ multiplex PCR, the TCRdb table keeps only in-frame clones and is missing some. The data show approximately 130,000 clones, roughly four fifths seen once. V trimming: 2 bases; J trimming: 5 bases; junction bases outside the gene matches: 5. Germline CDR1 MDHEN, CDR2 SYDVKM. This CDR3 spans 14 amino acids. In the case of this clone: The antigen remains unidentified.

The V call is TRBV28, the J call TRBJ2-7; 8 bases map to TRBD1. Specimen: PBMCs. The clonotype comes from a female donor in good health and CMV-seropositive. This chain's CDR3 is CASSLVQGADEQYF. Written as DNA, the CDR3 is TGTGCCAGCAGTTTAGTCCAGGGGGCGGACGAGCAGTACTTC.